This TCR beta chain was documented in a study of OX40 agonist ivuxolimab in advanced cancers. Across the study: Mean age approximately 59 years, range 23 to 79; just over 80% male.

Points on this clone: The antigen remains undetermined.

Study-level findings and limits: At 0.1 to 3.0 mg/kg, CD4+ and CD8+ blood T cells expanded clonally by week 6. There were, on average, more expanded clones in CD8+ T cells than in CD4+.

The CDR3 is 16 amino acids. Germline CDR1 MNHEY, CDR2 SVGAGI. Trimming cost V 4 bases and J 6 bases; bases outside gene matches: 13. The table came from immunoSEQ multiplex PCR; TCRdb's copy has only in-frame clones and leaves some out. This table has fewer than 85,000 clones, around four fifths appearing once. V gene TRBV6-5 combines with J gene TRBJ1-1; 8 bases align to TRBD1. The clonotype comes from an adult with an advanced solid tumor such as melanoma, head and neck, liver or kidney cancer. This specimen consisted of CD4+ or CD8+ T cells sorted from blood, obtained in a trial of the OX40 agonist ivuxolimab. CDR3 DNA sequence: TGTGCCAGCAGTTCCGGAGCGACAGGGGTGGGCGCTGAAGCTTTCTTT. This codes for CASSSGATGVGAEAFF.